The text below deals with one T cell receptor (beta chain). No antigen is known for it. This clone may be a read error of a much larger clone one base away. Each patient came to thyroid surgery without any prior treatment (of any kind). Germline values: CDR1 MGHDK, CDR2 SYGVNS. The CDR3 loop spans 13 amino acids. In the authors' workflow: CDR3 was compared across clinicopathological groups, and the resulting differences were used to build a distant-metastasis classifier for papillary thyroid cancer. TCRdb ran MiXCR on the PCR reads. For this entry, the V and J calls and clone size follow TCRdb and not the study's own pipeline. The table lists roughly 57,000 clones, 20% of them singletons. The data originate from a study of metastatic and nonmetastatic thyroid tumors. Broader study findings: According to reports, the diversity of TCR beta was significantly higher in malignant thyroid tumors than in benign nodules, and this held in both blood and tumor samples.

The origin of this receptor is a female donor with papillary thyroid cancer or a benign thyroid nodule (not recorded which). Some clones in this sample may be carry-over from other donors' samples. The sequencing input was blood. This chain uses TRBV25-1 with TRBJ1-2, with TRBD1 as a possible D gene (6 bases). The CDR3 region is CASSEDQGYVYTF. CDR3 in DNA: TGTGCCAGCAGTGAAGACCAGGGGTATGTCTACACCTTC.